The rows below give T cell receptor beta chains drawn from one sample of a study of T-cell reconstitution after alpha-beta-depleted transplantation in children. TCRdb reanalysed the PCR reads using MiXCR and keeps one entry per CDR3 protein. The sample consists of 640,000 or so distinct CDR3 sequences, around 16% of them appearing once. The sequencing used PBMCs from the stem cell graft donor, collected from the stem cell graft. The receptors stem from a human donor who donated a stem cell graft to a child with acute myeloid leukemia. CDR3s include the opening cysteine and the closing phenylalanine or tryptophan. A D gene is named only where the DNA matches it firmly. Clone size appears in some rows only: once, few, many, or a class for an expanded clone.

CDR3 protein | CDR3 DNA | J gene | D gene | V gene | clone size
CASGRDGNMNTEAFF | TGTGCCAGCGGTAGGGATGGGAACATGAACACTGAAGCTTTCTTT | TRBJ1-1 | - | TRBV7-2 | -
CSARGGGQTFSLQETQYF | TGCAGTGCTAGAGGAGGGGGACAGACTTTCTCATTGCAAGAGACCCAGTACTTC | TRBJ2-5 | TRBD1 | TRBV20-1 | many
CSVLGLGGETQYF | TGCAGCGTTCTGGGACTCGGGGGAGAGACCCAGTACTTC | TRBJ2-5 | - | TRBV29-1 | few
CASSLGTGRFQPQHF | TGTGCCAGCAGCTTGGGGACAGGGCGGTTCCAGCCCCAGCATTTT | TRBJ1-5 | TRBD1 | TRBV5-6 | few
CASSVEMMGNTEAFF | TGTGCCAGCAGCGTAGAGATGATGGGGAACACTGAAGCTTTCTTT | TRBJ1-1 | - | TRBV9 | few
CASSLTRQGTSFWRLYEQFF | TGTGCCAGCAGCTTGACACGCCAAGGGACTAGCTTTTGGCGTCTCTATGAGCAGTTCTTC | TRBJ2-1 | TRBD2 | TRBV7-7 | -
CASSQEAGKGQRTQYF | TGCGCCAGCAGCCAAGAAGCTGGGAAGGGGCAGAGGACCCAGTACTTC | TRBJ2-5 | - | TRBV4-1 | -
CASSSYSLAGQETQYF | TGTGCCAGCAGCTCGTATAGTCTAGCGGGACAAGAGACCCAGTACTTC | TRBJ2-5 | TRBD2 | TRBV7-3 | few
CSVVKGGTYEQYF | TGCAGCGTTGTCAAGGGGGGCACCTACGAGCAGTACTTC | TRBJ2-7 | - | TRBV29-1 | many
CASSGFSSYNEQFF | TGTGCCAGCAGCGGGTTTTCCTCCTACAATGAGCAGTTCTTC | TRBJ2-1 | - | TRBV27 | many
CASSFRAGLRQPQHF | TGTGCCAGCAGTTTTAGGGCAGGGTTGAGACAGCCCCAGCATTTT | TRBJ1-5 | - | TRBV6-5 | -
CASSLGQLSNSNQPQHF | TGTGCCAGCAGCTTGGGACAGCTATCAAATAGCAATCAGCCCCAGCATTTT | TRBJ1-5 | - | TRBV5-6 | few
CASRGVTEAFF | TGCGCCAGCCGGGGGGTAACTGAAGCTTTCTTT | TRBJ1-1 | - | TRBV4-3 | few
CASSSGRVRRANTEAFF | TGCGCCAGCAGCTCCGGAAGGGTGCGGCGGGCGAACACTGAAGCTTTCTTT | TRBJ1-1 | - | TRBV5-1 | many
CASSWGQGSTGYNEQFF | TGCGCCAGCAGCTGGGGACAGGGGAGTACGGGGTACAATGAGCAGTTCTTC | TRBJ2-1 | TRBD1 | TRBV5-1 | -
CSARESGGAGGNEQFF | TGCAGTGCTAGAGAGAGCGGGGGGGCCGGGGGGAATGAGCAGTTCTTC | TRBJ2-1 | TRBD2 | TRBV20-1 | -
CSARGGQLNQPQHF | TGCAGTGCTAGGGGGGGGCAGCTCAATCAGCCCCAGCATTTT | TRBJ1-5 | - | TRBV20-1 | -
CSVDGVLETQYF | TGCAGCGTAGACGGGGTTTTGGAGACCCAGTACTTC | TRBJ2-5 | - | TRBV29-1 | many
CASSPIPIPGQGSLNYGYTF | TGCGCCAGCAGCCCGATTCCAATTCCGGGACAGGGGAGTTTGAACTATGGCTACACCTTC | TRBJ1-2 | TRBD1 | TRBV5-1 | many
CSASSPSGRTEAFF | TGCAGTGCCAGTTCCCCTTCGGGGAGGACTGAAGCTTTCTTT | TRBJ1-1 | - | TRBV20-1 | many
CSVEDIGQANYGYTF | TGCAGCGTTGAGGACATAGGCCAAGCTAACTATGGCTACACCTTC | TRBJ1-2 | - | TRBV29-1 | many
CASSQSDRGQPQHF | TGCGCCAGCAGCCAATCGGACAGGGGGCAGCCCCAGCATTTT | TRBJ1-5 | TRBD1 | TRBV4-3 | -
CSARRLAVSSYNEQFF | TGCAGTGCTAGAAGACTAGCGGTGAGCTCCTACAATGAGCAGTTCTTC | TRBJ2-1 | TRBD2 | TRBV20-1 | -
CATTLSPDSTNYGYTF | TGTGCCACCACCCTGAGCCCGGACAGTACTAACTATGGCTACACCTTC | TRBJ1-2 | - | TRBV28 | -
CASSSTGVGGQPQHF | TGTGCCAGCAGTTCCACAGGGGTAGGAGGACAGCCCCAGCATTTT | TRBJ1-5 | TRBD1 | TRBV6-2/TRBV6-3 | few
CSASRRGQPPRGEQFF | TGCAGTGCTAGTAGGCGGGGACAACCCCCTCGAGGTGAGCAGTTCTTC | TRBJ2-1 | - | TRBV20-1 | many
CASSLQPGAQGYGYTF | TGTGCCAGCAGCTTGCAGCCAGGGGCGCAGGGCTATGGCTACACCTTC | TRBJ1-2 | - | TRBV7-2 | many
CASSFIGQMNTEAFF | TGTGCCAGCAGCTTTATAGGCCAGATGAACACTGAAGCTTTCTTT | TRBJ1-1 | - | TRBV7-2 | -